This TCR beta chain was obtained from a study of blood T cells in healthy people across ages. Study outcomes and limitations: As naive T cell percentage varied, TCR beta diversity correlated strongly with it. TCR beta diversity per million T cells fell roughly linearly with age. Higher diversity, along with more naive CD4+ cells, distinguished long-lived donors from aged donors.

This clonotype has a count of ten or more. Its antigen remains unidentified. Trimming took off 4 bases at V and 1 base at J, with 9 bases between the two ends. Germline V gene data show CDR1 as KGHSH and CDR2 as LQKENI. The CDR3 totals 14 residues. It was with a sample-barcoded 5' primer and a J-beta primer mix that a second PCR of roughly 6 to 11 cycles was run. MiXCR, run by TCRdb on the 5' RACE reads, gives a single entry per CDR3 protein. This sample yields about 380,000 distinct CDR3 sequences, of which over 45% are seen a single time; around 49% belongs to the top ten. The receptor was isolated from a man aged 60 to 75 in good health. The material sequenced was blood. The rearrangement joins TRBV18 to TRBJ2-3, with a weak D call TRBD1 (6 bases). The DNA for the CDR3 is TGTGCCAGCTCACAACGGACAGGCACAGATACGCAGTATTTT. It encodes CASSQRTGTDTQYF.